The 4 T cell receptor beta chains below all came from one sample that was sequenced in a study of blood T cell repertoires in COVID-19. Profiling relied on immunoSEQ multiplex PCR, and the TCRdb table lists in-frame clones only, not all of them. The sample has approximately 300,000 clones, 65% to 85% seen once. Input material: peripheral blood. These receptors were collected from a person between 65 and 79 years old with COVID-19, enrolled during active disease.

A single count supports this clone. The CDR3: CASSLARDGPLHF. The CDR3 DNA reads TGTGCCAGCAGCTTAGCGCGGGATGGGCCCCTCCACTTT. The gene calls are TRBV7-2 and TRBJ1-6; no clear D. CDR1 SGHTA and CDR2 FQGNSA come from the germline V gene. The V and J ends lost 0 bases and 13 bases respectively, with 10 bases between them. The CDR3 loop spans 13 amino acids.

The chain uses TRBV5-1 and TRBJ2-1, with 8 bases fitting TRBD2. V shed 1 base, J shed 0 bases, and the junction held 3 bases outside the gene matches. Germline CDR1 is SGHRS and CDR2 is YFSETQ. CDR3 length equals 16 residues. DNA of the CDR3: TGCGCCAGCAGCTTGACCGGGACTAGCTCCTACAATGAGCAGTTCTTC. Amino acids: CASSLTGTSSYNEQFF.

The chain combines TRBV28 with TRBJ2-7, with D tentatively TRBD1 (8 bases). The V end was cut by 6 bases, the J end by 2 bases, with 17 bases between. CDR1 is MDHEN and CDR2 is SYDVKM in the germline V gene. The CDR3 is made up of 15 amino acids. This chain's CDR3 is CASRLGQGGAYEQYF. CDR3 nucleotide sequence: TGTGCCAGCAGGCTCGGACAGGGAGGGGCCTACGAGCAGTACTTC.

The rearrangement links TRBV19 to TRBJ1-2, with TRBD1 matching over 11 bases. The J segment lost 7 bases and the V segment lost 4 bases, leaving 8 bases of the junction unmatched. The V gene's germline CDR1 is LNHDA and CDR2 SQIVND (reference sequence). This CDR3 has 15 amino acids. CDR3 coding DNA: TGTGCCAGTAGTACCGGACAGGGGGCTTTTGGTGGCTACACCTTC. Translation: CASSTGQGAFGGYTF.